This TCR beta chain appears in the sequencing data of a study of monozygotic twins with cystic fibrosis. Study details: Library input was three micrograms of fragmented DNA, with approximately 16 PCR cycles.

Study results and limitations: Unrelated CF individuals shared fewer identical clonotypes than monozygotic CF twins. Low clonality (median about 0.0095) suggested a mostly naive repertoire. V usage most resembled the co-twin in 13 of 16 pairs.

Here immunoSEQ multiplex PCR was the method, and the copy in TCRdb shows in-frame clones only, minus some. The sample shows tens of thousands of clones, roughly 97% of them seen only once. There are 15 residues in the CDR3. From germline, CDR1 is LNHDA and CDR2 SQIVND (reference sequence). V lost 0 bases and J 0 bases, leaving 8 bases between the germline ends. Details on this clone: Its target is unknown.

The rearrangement links TRBV19 to TRBJ1-1; D not resolved. The sample comprised blood. The source is a girl aged 2-15 years with cystic fibrosis. Here the CDR3 DNA reads TGTGCCAGTAGTATAGAGTCAAGCATGAACACTGAAGCTTTCTTT. Translating gives CASSIESSMNTEAFF.